A single sample gave rise to the 15 T cell receptor beta chains below, sequenced in a study of shared clonotypes between healthy human individuals. TCRdb's copy holds only in-frame clones and misses some; the assay was immunoSEQ multiplex PCR. This table holds about 79,000 clones, 50% to 70% found once. The material sequenced was memory CD8+ T cells sorted from blood. Stated subset: CD45RO+ cells pooled with CCR7-negative TemRA cells. The receptors originated from a man aged 25-40 years in good health.

V gene TRBV6-4 combines with J gene TRBJ1-5, with D uncertain. The CDR3 has 13 residues. In germline, CDR1 is MRHNA, CDR2 SNTAGT. V was pared by 6 bases and J by 6 bases, with 12 bases between. The chain's CDR3 is CASSPRLGQPQHF. The CDR3 coding sequence is TGTGCCAGCAGCCCGCGGCTAGGTCAGCCCCAGCATTTT.

V gene TRBV9 combines with J gene TRBJ2-5; TRBD2 agrees at 8 bases. The V gene's germline CDR1 is SGDLS and CDR2 YYNGEE. There are 16 residues in the CDR3. V trimming: 0 bases; J trimming: 5 bases; junction bases outside the gene matches: 9. The CDR3 DNA sequence: TGTGCCAGCAGCGTAGCTTCTAGCGGGTATCGGGAGACCCAGTACTTC. Translating it yields CASSVASSGYRETQYF.

This clone has ten or more counts. CDR3 protein: CASSPVPGGAQHF. CDR3 in DNA: TGTGCCAGCAGCCCAGTCCCCGGGGGGGCCCAGCATTTT. This chain uses TRBV9 with TRBJ1-5; D may be TRBD1 (5 bases). Germline CDR1 SGDLS, CDR2 YYNGEE. The CDR3 contains 13 residues. Trimming removed 4 bases from V and 11 bases from J, with 16 bases in between.

The rearrangement links TRBV11-2 to TRBJ2-7; 9 bases match TRBD2. Germline-derived CDR1 and CDR2 are SGHAT and FQNNGV. The ends lost 0 bases at V and 13 bases at J; junction bases unmatched: 7. The CDR3 is made up of 13 amino acids. The CDR3 here is CASSLDGIAGDYF. The CDR3 DNA reads TGTGCCAGCAGCTTAGATGGTATAGCGGGAGATTACTTC. The full variable domain, rest sourced from reference TRBV11-2 and TRBJ2-7, is EAGVAQSPRYKIIEKRQSVAFWCNPISGHATLYWYQQILGQGPKLLIQFQNNGVVDDSQLPKDRFSAERLKGVDSTLKIQPAKLEDSAVYLCASSLDGIAGDYFGPGTRLTVT.

The chain combines TRBV5-1 with TRBJ2-2; possibly TRBD2 for D (6 bases). This CDR3 contains 14 residues. V was trimmed by 4 bases and J by 4 bases, leaving 11 bases between them. The germline CDR1 and CDR2 sequences are SGHRS and YFSETQ. In DNA form, the CDR3 reads TGCGCCAGCAGCCAGGAGGGCGCCACCGGGGAGCTGTTTTTT. The encoded protein is CASSQEGATGELFF. Drawing the rest from reference TRBV5-1 and TRBJ2-2, the complete variable domain is KAGVTQTPRYLIKTRGQQVTLSCSPISGHRSVSWYQQTPGQGLQFLFEYFSETQRNKGNFPGRFSGRQFSNSRSEMNVSTLELGDSALYLCASSQEGATGELFFGEGSRLTVL.

J is TRBJ2-2 and V is TRBV11-1; tentatively, D is TRBD1 (6 bases). With 4 bases removed from V and 1 base from J, the gap between germline ends came to 16 bases. Per the germline V gene, CDR1 is SGHAT and CDR2 is FQDESV (reference sequence). CDR3 size: 17 residues. CDR3 amino acids: CASSSAGGTKNTGELFF. The CDR3 DNA reads as TGTGCCAGCAGCTCCGCGGGTGGGACAAAGAACACCGGGGAGCTGTTTTTT.

This clone was seen just once. The chain recombines TRBV28 with TRBJ1-2; D is uncertain. This CDR3 has 14 amino acids. V was pared by 4 bases and J by 3 bases, with 12 bases between. Germline lookup yields CDR1 MDHEN and CDR2 SYDVKM. The CDR3 reads CASSSYQWDYGYTF. The CDR3, as DNA: TGTGCCAGCAGTTCCTACCAGTGGGACTATGGCTACACCTTC.

V and J are TRBV19 and TRBJ2-7; 8 bases are shared with TRBD2. The CDR3 covers 17 residues. In germline, CDR1 is LNHDA, CDR2 SQIVND (reference sequence). J was trimmed by 1 base and V by 4 bases; bases with no gene match: 12. This CDR3 reads CASSTRRASGGSYEQYF. In nucleotides, the CDR3 is TGTGCCAGTAGTACCCGTCGGGCCAGCGGGGGTTCCTACGAGCAGTACTTC.

The rearrangement joins TRBV5-5 to TRBJ2-7, with 7 bases that match TRBD1. Germline V gives CDR1 SGHKS, CDR2 YYEKEE (reference sequence). The CDR3 length is 14 residues. The V and J ends lost 2 bases and 0 bases, in that order; junction bases with no gene match: 2. In DNA form, the CDR3 reads TGTGCCAGCAGCTTCAACAGGGGCTCCTACGAGCAGTACTTC. As protein: CASSFNRGSYEQYF.

The V and J genes are TRBV15 and TRBJ2-7; no clear D gene. The CDR3 contains 14 residues. Trimming stripped 5 bases from V and 2 bases from J, with 13 bases between. The germline CDR1 and CDR2 sequences are LNHNV and YYDKDF (reference sequence). CDR3 amino acids: CATSQTALAYEQYF. The DNA of the CDR3 is TGTGCCACCAGCCAAACTGCCCTAGCCTACGAGCAGTACTTC.

The V call is TRBV13, the J call TRBJ2-2; no firm D call. The V end lost 2 bases, the J end lost 0 bases, and 4 bases lay between the germline ends. This CDR3 is 14 amino acids long. Germline lookup yields CDR1 PRHDT and CDR2 FYEKMQ (reference sequence). DNA for the CDR3: TGTGCCAGCAGCTTAATGTCGAACACCGGGGAGCTGTTTTTT. This gives the protein CASSLMSNTGELFF.

This clone has just a few counts. This chain connects TRBV27 to TRBJ2-7; D perhaps matches TRBD2 (5 bases). Germline V gene data show CDR1 as MNHEY and CDR2 as SMNVEV (reference sequence). The V and J ends lost 5 bases and 3 bases respectively, with 11 bases between them. There are 13 residues in the CDR3. CDR3 in DNA: TGTGCCAGCAGTCCCGGGAAGGACTACGAGCAGTACTTC. It yields the protein CASSPGKDYEQYF.

This clone was seen only a few times. The rearrangement uses TRBV11-2 and TRBJ2-5, with a possible D match to TRBD2 (5 bases). Germline V gives CDR1 SGHAT, CDR2 FQNNGV. Trimming removed 7 bases at V and 4 bases at J, with 16 bases between. CDR3 length: 14 amino acids. The CDR3 spells CASTFTLAPETQYF. DNA for the CDR3: TGTGCCAGCACCTTTACCCTAGCTCCAGAGACCCAGTACTTC. The full variable domain, its missing parts supplied by reference TRBV11-2 and TRBJ2-5, is EAGVAQSPRYKIIEKRQSVAFWCNPISGHATLYWYQQILGQGPKLLIQFQNNGVVDDSQLPKDRFSAERLKGVDSTLKIQPAKLEDSAVYLCASTFTLAPETQYFGPGTRLLVL.

The genes are TRBV27 and TRBJ2-7, with 7 bases aligning to TRBD1. Trimming at V came to 5 bases and at J to 2 bases, leaving 6 bases not matched to a gene. Per germline, CDR1 MNHEY and CDR2 SMNVEV (reference sequence). The CDR3 has 14 amino acids. CDR3 sequence: CASSVRDRTYEQYF. The CDR3 DNA follows: TGTGCCAGCAGTGTCCGGGACAGAACCTACGAGCAGTACTTC.

Details on this clone: The germline gene is not matched at one end of the junction; a read error may be the cause. The V and J genes are TRBV6-5 and TRBJ2-7; D is ambiguous. CDR3 length: 8 amino acids. From germline, CDR1 is MNHEY and CDR2 SVGAGI. The CDR3 loop reads CPLREQYF. The CDR3 DNA follows: TGCCCCCTGAGGGAGCAGTACTTC.